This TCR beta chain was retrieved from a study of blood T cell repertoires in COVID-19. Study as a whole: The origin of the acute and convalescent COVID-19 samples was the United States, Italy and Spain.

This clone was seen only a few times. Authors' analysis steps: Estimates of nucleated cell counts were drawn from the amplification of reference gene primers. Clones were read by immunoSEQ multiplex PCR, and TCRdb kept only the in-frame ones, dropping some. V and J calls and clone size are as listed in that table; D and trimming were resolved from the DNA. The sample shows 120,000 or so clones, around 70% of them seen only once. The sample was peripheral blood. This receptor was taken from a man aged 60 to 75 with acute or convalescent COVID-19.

In DNA, the CDR3 is TGTGCCAGCGGACAGGGGGCGGTGAACACTGAAGCTTTCTTT. This gives the protein CASGQGAVNTEAFF. V usage is TRBV7-9 and J usage is TRBJ1-1; 11 bases are shared with TRBD1. CDR3 length: 14 residues. V trimming: 8 bases; J trimming: 0 bases; junction bases outside the gene matches: 2. Germline V lookup: CDR1 SEHNR, CDR2 FQNEAQ (reference sequence).